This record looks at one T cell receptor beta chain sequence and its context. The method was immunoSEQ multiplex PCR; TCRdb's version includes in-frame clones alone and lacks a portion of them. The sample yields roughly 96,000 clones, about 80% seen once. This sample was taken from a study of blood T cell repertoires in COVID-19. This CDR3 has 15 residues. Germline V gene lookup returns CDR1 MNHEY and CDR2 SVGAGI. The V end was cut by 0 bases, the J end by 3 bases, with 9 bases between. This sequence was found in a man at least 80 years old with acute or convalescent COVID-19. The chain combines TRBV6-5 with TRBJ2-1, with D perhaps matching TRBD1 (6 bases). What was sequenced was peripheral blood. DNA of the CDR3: TGTGCCAGCAGTTACTCGACCAGGGGCTACAATGAGCAGTTCTTC. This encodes CASSYSTRGYNEQFF.